A single sample gave rise to the 13 T cell receptor beta chains below, sequenced in a study of T cells in Graves' hyperthyroidism and ophthalmopathy. Regions amplified from RNA transcripts were the TCR beta CDR3 regions. With the HTBI primer set, the TCR CDR3 went through a first round of RT-PCR. TCRdb re-called the multiplex PCR reads with MiXCR, one entry per CDR3 protein. This table has a few hundred thousand distinct CDR3 sequences, 15% to 17% appearing once. The sample consisted of blood. All receptors come from a woman aged 30 to 39 with Graves' hyperthyroidism.

This clonotype was seen repeatedly, ten times or more. V usage is TRBV2 and J usage is TRBJ2-4, with 7 bases matching TRBD2. The CDR3 totals 15 residues. The germline V gene encodes CDR1 SNHLY and CDR2 FYNNEI. Unmatched junction bases numbered 8, after V lost 8 bases and J lost 1 base. CDR3 DNA: TGTGCCAGCTCGGCGGGAGAGAGGGCCAAAAACATTCAGTACTTC. Encoded protein: CASSAGERAKNIQYF. Looking up the rest from reference TRBV2 and TRBJ2-4 gives the full variable domain: EPEVTQTPSHQVTQMGQEVILRCVPISNHLYFYWYRQILGQKVEFLVSFYNNEISEKSEIFDDQFSVERPDGSNFTLKIRSTKLEDSAMYFCASSAGERAKNIQYFGAGTRLSVL.

V and J are TRBV5-1 and TRBJ2-2; 8 bases are shared with TRBD1. Per the germline V gene, CDR1 is SGHRS and CDR2 is YFSETQ. The CDR3 totals 14 residues. Trimming at V came to 9 bases and at J to 5 bases, leaving 9 bases not matched to a gene. The DNA for the CDR3 is TGCGCCACCGAGACAGGGGAGGAAACCGGGGAGCTGTTTTTT. Its protein product is CATETGEETGELFF.

The V and J genes are TRBV7-2 and TRBJ2-7, with D unclear. V lost 5 bases and J 0 bases, leaving 17 bases between the germline ends. The CDR3 has 16 residues. The germline CDR1 and CDR2 sequences are SGHTA and FQGNSA. CDR3 DNA sequence: TGTGCCAGCAGCATACCGGGTGGTACAGCCTCCTACGAGCAGTACTTC. Translation gives CASSIPGGTASYEQYF.

This sequence joins TRBV7-6 and TRBJ2-7; 11 bases are shared with TRBD2. Germline values: CDR1 SGHVS, CDR2 FNYEAQ. V lost 3 bases and J lost 5; bases outside the gene matches: 9. CDR3 length equals 16 residues. CDR3 in amino acids: CASSLLAGGPRDEQYF. The CDR3 DNA is TGTGCCAGCAGCTTGCTAGCGGGAGGCCCTCGTGACGAGCAGTACTTC.

This clonotype occurred a few times. This chain uses TRBV7-9 with TRBJ1-1; D may be TRBD1 (5 bases). Trimming took 2 bases from V and 0 from J, leaving 10 bases between them. The CDR3 loop spans 15 amino acids. Germline CDR1 reads SEHNR; CDR2 reads FQNEAQ (reference sequence). CDR3 DNA sequence: TGTGCCAGCAGCTTAATCCGACAGATGAACACTGAAGCTTTCTTT. It codes for CASSLIRQMNTEAFF.

In its sample, this clonotype was seen many times. V gene TRBV7-8 combines with J gene TRBJ1-3; tentative D call: TRBD1 (6 bases). Germline CDR1 and CDR2: SGHVS and FQNEAQ. The CDR3 runs 15 residues. V lost 3 bases to trimming and J lost 0 bases, with 9 bases between them. CDR3 nucleotides: TGTGCCAGCAGCTTGTGGGGGGCCTCTGGAAACACCATATATTTT. Its protein product is CASSLWGASGNTIYF.

The chain couples TRBV14 to TRBJ2-1, with D hard to call. V lost 1 base and J 9 bases, leaving 19 bases between the germline ends. The germline gives CDR1 SGHDN, CDR2 FVKESK. CDR3 length: 16 residues. In nucleotides, the CDR3 is TGTGCCAGCAGCCAAGTCCCCCTTTGGCCTAACGGTGAGCAGTTCTTC. Residues: CASSQVPLWPNGEQFF.

The rearrangement uses TRBV10-1 and TRBJ1-6, with D unresolved. Trimming shortened V by 6 bases and J by 12 bases, and 6 bases separated the two germline ends. Looked up from germline, CDR1 is WNHNN and CDR2 is SYGVQD (reference sequence). The CDR3 spans 10 residues. The CDR3 DNA sequence: TGCGCCAGCAGACGGCTACCCCTCCACTTT. Its protein product is CASRRLPLHF.

The table lists this clonotype with many counts. V gene TRBV28 combines with J gene TRBJ2-7; no clear D gene. The CDR3 runs 12 residues. Per the germline V gene, CDR1 is MDHEN and CDR2 is SYDVKM. The V end lost 8 bases, the J end lost 3 bases, and 11 bases lay between the germline ends. CDR3 DNA sequence: TGTGCCAGCCGAGACCGGCTCTACGAGCAGTACTTC. The encoded protein is CASRDRLYEQYF.

The chain couples TRBV29-1 to TRBJ1-1, with TRBD1 identical over 7 bases. Trimming took 6 bases from V and 1 from J; bases not matched to a gene: 11. CDR3 size: 15 residues. Germline V CDR1 and CDR2: SQVTM, ANQGSEA. The chain's CDR3 is CSVDGTALQNTEAFF. The CDR3 nucleotides read TGCAGCGTCGACGGGACAGCTCTTCAGAACACTGAAGCTTTCTTT.

J is TRBJ2-2 and V is TRBV25-1, with TRBD1 matching over 9 bases. J was trimmed by 4 bases and V by 1 base; bases with no gene match: 7. Looked up from germline, CDR1 is MGHDK and CDR2 is SYGVNS. The CDR3 runs 17 residues. This chain's CDR3 is CASSEFGQGRGTGELFF. As DNA, the CDR3 is TGTGCCAGCAGTGAATTTGGACAGGGGAGGGGCACCGGGGAGCTGTTTTTT.

This clonotype was recorded a few times. This rearrangement joins TRBV27 to TRBJ1-2, with 7 bases fitting TRBD1. CDR1 and CDR2 (germline): MNHEY, SMNVEV (reference sequence). CDR3 size: 15 residues. The trim removed 9 bases at V and 4 bases at J, leaving 14 bases unmatched. In DNA form, the CDR3 reads TGTGCCAGGGAGAAGGGGGCGTGGGAGCTCTATGGCTACACCTTC. It is translated as CAREKGAWELYGYTF.

This clonotype was counted at least ten times. V gene TRBV2 combines with J gene TRBJ2-2; 9 bases match TRBD1. CDR1 SNHLY and CDR2 FYNNEI come from the germline V gene. The CDR3 is 17 amino acids. The trim removed 4 bases at V and 2 bases at J, leaving 8 bases unmatched. The chain's CDR3 is CASSGTGTGRNTGELFF. The CDR3 region has the DNA TGTGCCAGCAGTGGGACCGGGACAGGGAGAAACACCGGGGAGCTGTTTTTT.